What follows describes a single T cell receptor (beta chain). This sample was taken from a study of blood T cell repertoires in COVID-19. The overall study: From the United States, Italy and Spain came samples of acute and convalescent COVID-19. In each case, the material was cDNA or gDNA derived from T cells, B-cell-depleted T cells, or PBMCs.

In the authors' methods: For nucleated cells, counts were estimated from reference gene primer amplification. TCRdb keeps only in-frame clones here, not all; method: immunoSEQ multiplex PCR. V, J and clone size are taken as reported in that table, and D and trimming were inferred from the DNA itself. The data show about 250,000 clones, roughly 80% seen once. CDR3 length: 17 amino acids. The germline CDR1 and CDR2 sequences are MGHDK and SYGVNS. V shed 3 bases and J 3 bases; nucleotides not matched to a gene: 6. The chain has TRBV25-1 and TRBJ2-2, with 11 bases lining up with TRBD1. The material sequenced was peripheral blood. This TCR was sampled from a man of 80 years or more with acute or convalescent COVID-19. For the CDR3, the DNA is TGTGCCAGCAGTGAGGGACAGGGGGGAGGGGACACCGGGGAGCTGTTTTTT. Its translation is CASSEGQGGGDTGELFF. Filled out from reference TRBV25-1 and TRBJ2-2, the complete variable domain reads EADIYQTPRYLVIGTGKKITLECSQTMGHDKMYWYQQDPGMELHLIHYSYGVNSTEKGDLSSESTVSRIRTEHFPLTLESARPSHTSQYLCASSEGQGGGDTGELFFGEGSRLTVL.